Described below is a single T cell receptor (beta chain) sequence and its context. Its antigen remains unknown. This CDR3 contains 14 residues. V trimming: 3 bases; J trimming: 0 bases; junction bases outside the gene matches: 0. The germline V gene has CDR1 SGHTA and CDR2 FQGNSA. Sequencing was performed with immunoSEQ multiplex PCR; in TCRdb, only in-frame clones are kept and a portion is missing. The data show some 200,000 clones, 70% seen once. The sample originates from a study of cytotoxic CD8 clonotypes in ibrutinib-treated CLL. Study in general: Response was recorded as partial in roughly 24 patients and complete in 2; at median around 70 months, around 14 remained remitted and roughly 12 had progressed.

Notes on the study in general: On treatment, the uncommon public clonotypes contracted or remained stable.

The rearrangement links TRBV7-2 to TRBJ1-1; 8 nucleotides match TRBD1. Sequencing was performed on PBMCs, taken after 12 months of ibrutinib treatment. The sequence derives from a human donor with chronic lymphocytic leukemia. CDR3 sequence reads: CASSLGQVNTEAFF. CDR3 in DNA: TGTGCCAGCAGCTTGGGACAGGTGAACACTGAAGCTTTCTTT.